A single sample is the source of the 26 T cell receptor beta chains below, sequenced in a study of blood T cell repertoires in COVID-19. The table came from immunoSEQ multiplex PCR; TCRdb's copy has only in-frame clones and leaves some out. The sample records over 200,000 clones, about 80% being singletons. Sequenced sample: peripheral blood. These receptors came from a woman older than 75 with acute or convalescent COVID-19.

This clone was seen only a few times. J is TRBJ2-3 and V is TRBV11-2, with 11 bases lining up with TRBD2. Germline assignment: CDR1 SGHAT and CDR2 FQNNGV. CDR3 size: 17 residues. Germline trimming cut 1 base from V and 1 base from J; bases unmatched to any gene: 4. The chain's CDR3 is CASSLGLLAGGTDTQYF. DNA of the CDR3: TGTGCCAGCAGCTTAGGGTTACTAGCGGGAGGCACAGATACGCAGTATTTT.

The chain carries TRBV18 and TRBJ2-5, with a possible D match to TRBD1 (5 bases). Germline assignment: CDR1 KGHSH and CDR2 LQKENI. The CDR3 consists of 14 residues. V shed 3 bases and J shed 0 bases, with 8 bases lying between them. CDR3 amino acids: CASSPREYQETQYF. For the CDR3, the DNA is TGTGCCAGCTCACCCAGGGAATACCAAGAGACCCAGTACTTC.

In this sample, this clone turned up many times. The chain combines TRBV19 with TRBJ2-7; D unclear. This CDR3 region has 12 residues. Trimming left V 4 bases short and J 7 bases short, with 11 bases between. Germline V gene sequence: CDR1 LNHDA, CDR2 SQIVND (reference sequence). The CDR3 nucleotides read TGTGCCAGTAGTACGTGGGCTGGGGAGCAGTACTTC. Translating gives CASSTWAGEQYF.

The sample holds one count of this clone. DNA for the CDR3: TGTGCCAGCTCACCGGACAGGGATTCACCCCTCCACTTT. Amino acid sequence: CASSPDRDSPLHF. This chain joins TRBV18 and TRBJ1-6; 8 nucleotides agree with TRBD1. V shed 3 bases and J 8 bases; nucleotides not matched to a gene: 0. The V gene's germline CDR1 is KGHSH and CDR2 LQKENI. The CDR3 runs to 13 residues. The whole variable domain, remainder taken from reference TRBV18 and TRBJ1-6, is NAGVMQNPRHLVRRRGQEARLRCSPMKGHSHVYWYRQLPEEGLKFMVYLQKENIIDESGMPKERFSAEFPKEGPSILRIQQVVRGDSAAYFCASSPDRDSPLHFGNGTRLTVT.

The chain links TRBV10-2 to TRBJ2-7, with TRBD2 matching over 13 bases. The V segment lost 8 bases and the J segment 4 bases; nucleotides outside the gene matches: 11. The CDR3 length is 16 residues. Germline V CDR1 and CDR2: WSHSY, SAAADI. The CDR3 DNA reads as TGCGCCAGCCTTCGGACTAGCGGGAGCGTAGGGTACGAGCAGTACTTC. Translated, it gives CASLRTSGSVGYEQYF.

The rearrangement links TRBV7-9 to TRBJ2-5; the D gene is possibly TRBD2 (6 bases). V was clipped by 5 bases and J by 5 bases, with 15 bases between them. CDR3 size: 14 residues. Germline assignment: CDR1 SEHNR and CDR2 FQNEAQ (reference sequence). The DNA of the CDR3 is TGTGCCAGCAGCCCCACAGGAGGGTGGGAGACCCAGTACTTC. It specifies CASSPTGGWETQYF. Complete variable domain (other parts from reference TRBV7-9 and TRBJ2-5): DTGVSQNPRHKITKRGQNVTFRCDPISEHNRLYWYRQTLGQGPEFLTYFQNEAQLEKSRLLSDRFSAERPKGSFSTLEIQRTEQGDSAMYLCASSPTGGWETQYFGPGTRLLVL.

The V gene is TRBV5-1, the J gene TRBJ2-3, with TRBD1 identical over 9 bases. The ends lost 3 bases at V and 7 bases at J; junction bases unmatched: 12. CDR3 length equals 16 residues. The V gene's germline CDR1 is SGHRS and CDR2 YFSETQ. CDR3 loop: CASSWWGGQGRNTQYF. CDR3 DNA: TGCGCCAGCAGCTGGTGGGGCGGACAGGGGCGAAATACGCAGTATTTT. Full variable domain (missing parts from reference TRBV5-1 and TRBJ2-3): KAGVTQTPRYLIKTRGQQVTLSCSPISGHRSVSWYQQTPGQGLQFLFEYFSETQRNKGNFPGRFSGRQFSNSRSEMNVSTLELGDSALYLCASSWWGGQGRNTQYFGPGTRLTVL.

The chain combines TRBV15 with TRBJ2-1, with 8 bases identical to TRBD2. This CDR3 contains 13 residues. Germline-derived CDR1 and CDR2 are LNHNV and YYDKDF (reference sequence). V was pared by 3 bases and J by 6 bases, with 1 base of the junction left unmatched. CDR3 bases: TGTGCCACCAGCAGGGGGACTAGCAATGAGCAGTTCTTC. It codes for CATSRGTSNEQFF.

A few counts support this clone. The chain joins TRBV19 to TRBJ2-1; 9 positions match TRBD2. Trimming cost V 6 bases and J 5 bases; bases outside gene matches: 11. In germline, CDR1 is LNHDA, CDR2 SQIVND (reference sequence). This CDR3 has 16 amino acids. The CDR3 here is CASSLLSGSLHNEQFF. The CDR3 DNA reads as TGTGCCAGTAGCCTTCTTAGCGGGAGTCTTCACAATGAGCAGTTCTTC.

V and J are TRBV2 and TRBJ2-3; 8 nucleotides line up with TRBD2. V lost 6 bases to trimming and J lost 3 bases; unmatched junction nucleotides: 5. Germline V gene sequence: CDR1 SNHLY, CDR2 FYNNEI. This CDR3 region has 14 residues. DNA of the CDR3: TGTGCCAGCAGAGGTGGACTAGCAACAGATACGCAGTATTTT. Translating gives CASRGGLATDTQYF.

V and J are TRBV5-6 and TRBJ2-7; 7 bases agree with TRBD2. The CDR3 is 13 residues long. Trimming took 4 bases from V and 4 from J; bases not matched to a gene: 5. In germline, CDR1 is SGHDT, CDR2 YYEEEE. The CDR3 DNA follows: TGTGCCAGCAGCCGCGGGAGTGGGTACGAGCAGTACTTC. Amino acid sequence: CASSRGSGYEQYF.

The sample holds a few counts of this clone. The V call is TRBV6-6, the J call TRBJ2-7; TRBD2 matches at 9 bases. The CDR3 spans 15 residues. The trim removed 0 bases at V and 6 bases at J, leaving 6 bases unmatched. Per germline, CDR1 MNHNY and CDR2 SVGAGI (reference sequence). The CDR3, as DNA: TGTGCCAGCAGTTACTCGGGGCTAGCGGGACGCGAGCAGTACTTC. Translated, it gives CASSYSGLAGREQYF.

The chain links TRBV7-9 to TRBJ1-1; no firm D call. The CDR3 extends over 11 amino acids. Trimming removed 5 bases from V and 3 bases from J, with 4 bases in between. The germline V gene has CDR1 SEHNR and CDR2 FQNEAQ (reference sequence). Here the CDR3 DNA reads TGTGCCAGCAGCCCAGACACTGAAGCTTTCTTT. Encoded protein: CASSPDTEAFF.

The chain joins TRBV6-1 to TRBJ1-2; perhaps TRBD1 as D (6 bases). Trimming took 2 bases from V and 6 from J, leaving 10 bases between them. This CDR3 is built from 13 residues. Germline V gene data show CDR1 as MNHNS and CDR2 as SASEGT. CDR3 loop: CASSENRVNGYTF. In nucleotides, the CDR3 is TGTGCCAGCAGTGAAAACAGGGTAAATGGCTACACCTTC.

V gene TRBV5-1 combines with J gene TRBJ2-7, with D tentatively TRBD1 (6 bases). In germline, CDR1 is SGHRS, CDR2 YFSETQ. The CDR3 sequence is 13 residues long. The V and J ends lost 6 bases and 2 bases respectively, with 12 bases between them. The CDR3, as DNA: TGCGCCAGCACCAAACAGGGCGCCTACGAGCAGTACTTC. Its translation is CASTKQGAYEQYF.

The DNA for the CDR3 is TGCAGTGCTAGTGCGCGCGCAGGTTGGAGCAATCAGCCCCAGCATTTT. Translated: CSASARAGWSNQPQHF. The rearrangement links TRBV20-1 to TRBJ1-5; D remains ambiguous. CDR3 length: 16 amino acids. V dropped 3 bases and J dropped 1 base, with 16 bases sitting between them. Germline CDR1 DFQATT, CDR2 SNEGSKA (reference sequence).

The chain recombines TRBV2 with TRBJ2-2, with 7 positions matching TRBD2. Germline CDR1 is SNHLY and CDR2 is FYNNEI. The CDR3 has 16 amino acids. J gave up 4 bases and V 4 bases, and 9 bases lay outside the gene matches. The CDR3 region is CASSAVGGSSTGELFF. CDR3 nucleotides: TGTGCCAGCAGTGCAGTGGGGGGGAGTAGCACCGGGGAGCTGTTTTTT.

The chain links TRBV18 to TRBJ1-1; a possible D gene is TRBD1 (5 bases). Germline values: CDR1 KGHSH, CDR2 LQKENI. This CDR3 region has 14 residues. V was trimmed by 3 bases and J by 3 bases, leaving 11 bases between them. In DNA form, the CDR3 reads TGTGCCAGCTCACCGAAGGCGGGGGACACTGAAGCTTTCTTT. Translating it yields CASSPKAGDTEAFF.

The chain is built from TRBV6-5 and TRBJ1-2; 10 bases line up with TRBD1. CDR1 and CDR2 from the germline V gene are MNHEY and SVGAGI. V shed 6 bases and J 4 bases; nucleotides not matched to a gene: 8. The CDR3 is 15 residues long. The CDR3 bases are TGTGCCAGCAGGACCGGGACAGGGGTTGTCTATGGCTACACCTTC. Protein sequence: CASRTGTGVVYGYTF.

The chain carries TRBV4-2 and TRBJ2-3; weak D call: TRBD1 (6 bases). V was shortened by 0 bases and J by 4 bases, with 14 bases between the two germline ends. The CDR3 is made up of 16 amino acids. The V gene's germline CDR1 is LGHNA and CDR2 YNFKEQ. CDR3 in amino acids: CASSQESTGKADTQYF. The CDR3 DNA sequence: TGTGCCAGCAGCCAAGAAAGCACAGGGAAGGCAGATACGCAGTATTTT.

The chain joins TRBV3-1 (or the pseudogene TRBV3-2) to TRBJ2-7, with 8 bases identical to TRBD1. The length of the CDR3 is 14 residues. CDR1 is LGHDT, CDR2 YNNKEL, per germline (reference sequence). The V gene end was trimmed by 3 bases and the J gene end by 2 bases; junction bases not matched to a gene: 3. As DNA, the CDR3 is TGTGCCAGCAGCCACTCGGACAGGGCCTACGAGCAGTACTTC. Its protein is CASSHSDRAYEQYF.

The chain recombines TRBV15 with TRBJ1-3, with D possibly TRBD1 on 5 matching bases. Between the trimmed V and J ends, which lost 0 bases and 4 bases, there was a span of 16 bases. Germline lookup yields CDR1 LNHNV and CDR2 YYDKDF (reference sequence). This CDR3 spans 17 amino acids. The CDR3 DNA is TGTGCCACCAGCAGAGATATGGGGCTTCTGGGAGGAAACACCATATATTTT. Its protein product is CATSRDMGLLGGNTIYF.

This clone was recorded once. This chain connects TRBV6-5 to TRBJ2-6; 7 nucleotides align to TRBD1. This CDR3 spans 15 amino acids. Germline V gives CDR1 MNHEY, CDR2 SVGAGI. The V and J ends lost 5 bases and 3 bases, in that order; junction bases with no gene match: 4. The DNA for the CDR3 is TGTGCCAGCAGTAGCTACAGGGGTGGGGCCAACGTCCTGACTTTC. Its protein is CASSSYRGGANVLTF.

CDR3 sequence: CASSLGTSGRGDTQYF. CDR3 coding DNA: TGTGCCAGCAGCTTAGGGACTAGCGGGAGGGGAGATACGCAGTATTTT. The chain couples TRBV11-2 to TRBJ2-3; 15 nucleotides agree with TRBD2. The CDR3 spans 16 residues. CDR1 and CDR2 (germline): SGHAT, FQNNGV. V gave up 1 base and J gave up 5 bases; unmatched junction bases: 1.

The rearrangement uses TRBV11-2 and TRBJ2-7; possible D gene TRBD1, 6 bases. The V gene's germline CDR1 is SGHAT and CDR2 FQNNGV. V lost 1 base, J lost 2 bases, and 9 bases lay in between. The CDR3 sequence is 14 residues long. CDR3 in amino acids: CASSLARGPYEQYF. CDR3 nucleotides: TGTGCCAGCAGCTTAGCCAGGGGCCCCTACGAGCAGTACTTC.

The chain recombines TRBV4-1 with TRBJ2-3, with TRBD2 identical over 7 bases. J lost 5 bases, V lost 0 bases, and 8 bases had no gene match. The CDR3 runs 16 residues. Germline CDR1 reads MGHRA; CDR2 reads YSYEKL. In DNA form, the CDR3 reads TGCGCCAGCAGCCAAGAGGGGAGGGCGGGCATAGATACGCAGTATTTT. This encodes CASSQEGRAGIDTQYF.